A selection of T cell receptor beta chains follows, all from one sample in a study of PD-1 blockade in classical Hodgkin lymphoma. The protocol was immunoSEQ multiplex PCR, while the TCRdb copy is restricted to in-frame clones and leaves out a portion. Of fewer than 30,000 clones listed, approximately 79% are singletons. Sample: peripheral blood mononuclear cells (PBMCs), taken before the fourth cycle of nivolumab. The source of these receptors is a human donor with classical Hodgkin lymphoma. CDR3s include the opening cysteine and the closing phenylalanine or tryptophan.

len: 13; v_gene: TRBV28; j_gene: TRBJ2-3; CDR3aa: CAILQGHTDTQYF
len: 14; v_gene: TRBV2; j_gene: TRBJ1-2; CDR3aa: CASKGRPLGHGYTF
len: 14; v_gene: TRBV27; j_gene: TRBJ2-7; CDR3aa: CASSFGTPPYEQYF
len: 16; v_gene: TRBV18; j_gene: TRBJ1-1; CDR3aa: CASSPRPLGGNTEAFF
len: 14; v_gene: TRBV28; j_gene: TRBJ2-1; CDR3aa: CASRLAGTYNEQFF
len: 15; v_gene: TRBV2; j_gene: TRBJ2-2; CDR3aa: CASRLGQGRTGELFF
len: 16; v_gene: TRBV19; j_gene: TRBJ2-1; CDR3aa: CASSFSGTGFYNEQFF
len: 16; v_gene: TRBV21-1; j_gene: TRBJ2-3; CDR3aa: CASSKVTGDGTDTQYF
len: 18; v_gene: TRBV5-1; j_gene: TRBJ2-6; CDR3aa: CASSLSGAKASGANVLTF
len: 15; v_gene: TRBV6-5; j_gene: TRBJ2-5; CDR3aa: CASSTPRANQETQYF
len: 13; v_gene: TRBV27; j_gene: TRBJ1-2; CDR3aa: CASSQDRSDGYTF
len: 14; v_gene: TRBV6-4; j_gene: TRBJ2-5; CDR3aa: CASSWGEEVETQYF
len: 13; v_gene: TRBV6-5; j_gene: TRBJ1-2; CDR3aa: CASSWTGAYGYTF
len: 16; v_gene: TRBV27; j_gene: TRBJ2-7; CDR3aa: CASSLSGIFGAYEQYF
len: 12; v_gene: TRBV11-3; j_gene: TRBJ2-1; CDR3aa: CASSSERNEQFF
len: 15; v_gene: TRBV12-5; j_gene: TRBJ1-2; CDR3aa: CASGAVEADRLGYTF
len: 13; v_gene: TRBV19; j_gene: TRBJ1-3; CDR3aa: CASSISSGNTIYF
len: 17; v_gene: TRBV5-6; j_gene: TRBJ2-1; CDR3aa: CASSHGLAASSYNEQFF
len: 15; v_gene: TRBV7-9; j_gene: TRBJ1-1; CDR3aa: CASSPARGGTNEAFF
len: 14; v_gene: TRBV7-9; j_gene: TRBJ2-5; CDR3aa: CASSSRDTKETQYF
len: 14; v_gene: TRBV27; j_gene: TRBJ2-3; CDR3aa: CASSPLGSTDTQYF
len: 14; v_gene: TRBV19; j_gene: TRBJ2-7; CDR3aa: CASSIKGTSNEQYF
len: 14; v_gene: TRBV30; j_gene: TRBJ1-2; CDR3aa: CAWSVPDRGYGYTF
len: 13; v_gene: TRBV30; j_gene: TRBJ1-2; CDR3aa: CAWSVQGSGGYTF
len: 14; v_gene: TRBV28; j_gene: TRBJ1-2; CDR3aa: CASSIVGGSYGYTF
len: 15; v_gene: TRBV7-8; j_gene: TRBJ1-2; CDR3aa: CASSLSSGHEGGYTF
len: 12; v_gene: TRBV7-2; j_gene: TRBJ1-1; CDR3aa: CASSPWRAEAFF
len: 14; v_gene: TRBV6-5; j_gene: TRBJ1-5; CDR3aa: CASRPTGFGQPQHF
len: 13; v_gene: TRBV7-2; j_gene: TRBJ2-2; CDR3aa: CASSFIQYGELFF
len: 17; v_gene: TRBV28; j_gene: TRBJ1-5; CDR3aa: CASRPITTGVDNQPQHF
len: 12; v_gene: TRBV27; j_gene: TRBJ1-1; CDR3aa: CASRQGAGEAFF
len: 13; v_gene: TRBV28; j_gene: TRBJ2-5; CDR3aa: CASSSTGRETQYF
len: 14; v_gene: TRBV7-9; j_gene: TRBJ1-1; CDR3aa: CASATGGEWGEAFF
len: 16; v_gene: TRBV7-2; j_gene: TRBJ2-2; CDR3aa: CASSGRTGGLGGELFF
len: 19; v_gene: TRBV7-2; j_gene: TRBJ1-3; CDR3aa: CASSLDIGHGAFSGNTIYF
len: 15; v_gene: TRBV19; j_gene: TRBJ1-5; CDR3aa: CASSIGPNPNQPQHF
len: 13; v_gene: TRBV7-7; j_gene: TRBJ1-4; CDR3aa: CASSYRQGSVLFF
len: 18; v_gene: TRBV12-1; j_gene: TRBJ2-7; CDR3aa: CASSSGPGQGRKAYEQYF
len: 16; v_gene: TRBV2; j_gene: TRBJ1-2; CDR3aa: CASSEGILALWGGYTF
len: 12; v_gene: TRBV7-9; j_gene: TRBJ2-3; CDR3aa: CAYGQGFNTQYF
len: 14; v_gene: TRBV2; j_gene: TRBJ2-7; CDR3aa: CASRTPQGINEQYF
len: 15; v_gene: TRBV7-2; j_gene: TRBJ2-5; CDR3aa: CASSHSGTSRETQYF
len: 14; v_gene: TRBV30; j_gene: TRBJ1-4; CDR3aa: CAVPSGTGPGKLFF
len: 13; v_gene: TRBV5-1; j_gene: TRBJ1-1; CDR3aa: CASSSSTGAEAFF
len: 14; v_gene: TRBV27; j_gene: TRBJ1-2; CDR3aa: CASSATGGNYGYTF
len: 12; v_gene: TRBV30; j_gene: TRBJ1-5; CDR3aa: CAWSGGSQPQHF
len: 14; v_gene: TRBV4-1; j_gene: TRBJ1-6; CDR3aa: CASSVTGLNSPLHF
len: 14; v_gene: TRBV29-1; j_gene: TRBJ2-7; CDR3aa: CSVVSTGGAYEQYF
len: 18; v_gene: TRBV12-5; j_gene: TRBJ2-6; CDR3aa: CASGSSTAGQSRANVLTF